This T cell receptor beta chain was documented in a study of blood T cells in healthy people across ages. General study points: Significant beta diversity loss was already apparent by age roughly 40, declining roughly linearly. Percentage of naive T cells showed a strong correlation with TCR beta diversity.

The ends lost 6 bases at V and 2 bases at J; junction bases unmatched: 3. The CDR3 sequence is 14 residues long. To note about this clonotype: Antigen: not known.

Together with a sample-barcoded 5' primer, a J-beta primer mix was included in a second PCR lasting roughly 6 to 12 cycles. Each of the samples gave a minimum of 2.5 million paired-end reads that contained CDR3. TCRdb re-called the 5' RACE reads with MiXCR, one entry per CDR3 protein. The top ten clones hold around an eighth of a sample with about 900,000 distinct CDR3 sequences, about 44% of them seen once. Sequencing was carried out using blood. The chain joins TRBV12-3 or TRBV12-4 to TRBJ1-3; TRBD1 aligns across 8 bases. This receptor was obtained from a young man in good health. The CDR3: CASSNRGTGNTIYF. DNA of the CDR3: TGTGCCAGCAGCAACAGGGGGACTGGAAACACCATATATTTT.